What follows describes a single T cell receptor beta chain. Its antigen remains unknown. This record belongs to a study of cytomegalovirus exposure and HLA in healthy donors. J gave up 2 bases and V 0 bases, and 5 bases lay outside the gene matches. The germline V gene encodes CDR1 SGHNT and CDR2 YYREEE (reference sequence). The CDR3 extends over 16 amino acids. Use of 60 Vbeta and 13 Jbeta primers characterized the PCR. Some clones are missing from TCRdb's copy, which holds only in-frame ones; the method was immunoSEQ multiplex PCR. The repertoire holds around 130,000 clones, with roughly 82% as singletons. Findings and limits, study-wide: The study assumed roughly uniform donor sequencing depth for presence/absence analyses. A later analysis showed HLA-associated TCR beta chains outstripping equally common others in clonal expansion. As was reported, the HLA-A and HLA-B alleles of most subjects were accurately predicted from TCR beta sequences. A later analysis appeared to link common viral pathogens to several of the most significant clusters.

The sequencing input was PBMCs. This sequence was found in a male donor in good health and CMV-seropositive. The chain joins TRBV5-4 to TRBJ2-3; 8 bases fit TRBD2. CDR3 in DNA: TGTGCCAGCAGCTTGGATGGGACTAGTGACACAGATACGCAGTATTTT. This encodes CASSLDGTSDTDTQYF. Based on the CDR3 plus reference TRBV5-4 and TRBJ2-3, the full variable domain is ETGVTQSPTHLIKTRGQQVTLRCSSQSGHNTVSWYQQALGQGPQFIFQYYREEENGRGNFPPRFSGLQFPNYSSELNVNALELDDSALYLCASSLDGTSDTDTQYFGPGTRLTVL.